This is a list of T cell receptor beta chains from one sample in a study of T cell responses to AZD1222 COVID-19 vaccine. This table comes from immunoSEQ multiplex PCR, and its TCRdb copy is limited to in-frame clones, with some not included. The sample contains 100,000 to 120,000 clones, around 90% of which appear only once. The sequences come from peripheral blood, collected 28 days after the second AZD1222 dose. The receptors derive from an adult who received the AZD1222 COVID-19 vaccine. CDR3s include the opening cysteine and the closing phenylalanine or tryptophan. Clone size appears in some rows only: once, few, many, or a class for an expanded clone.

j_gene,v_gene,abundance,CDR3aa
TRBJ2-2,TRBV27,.,CASSFQRSTGELFF
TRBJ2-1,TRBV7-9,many,CASVGGQDYYNEQFF
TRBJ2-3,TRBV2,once,CASSDGTDTQYF
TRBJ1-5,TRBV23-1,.,CASSHPNSGKYSNQPQHF
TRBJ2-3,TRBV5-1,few,CASARGEGTDTQYF
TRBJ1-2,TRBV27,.,CASRGYERGYTF
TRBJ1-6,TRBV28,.,CASRSPGRPSSYNSPLHF
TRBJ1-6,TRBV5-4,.,CASSLGGNNSPLHF
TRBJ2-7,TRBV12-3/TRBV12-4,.,CASSLRPDEQYF
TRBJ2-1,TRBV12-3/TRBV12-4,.,CASRGRANEQFF
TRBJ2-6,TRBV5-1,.,CASTIQGTGANVLTF
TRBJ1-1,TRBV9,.,CASSPGRNTEAFF
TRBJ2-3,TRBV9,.,CASSVASSSGRAPRTDTQYF
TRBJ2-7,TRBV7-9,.,CASSSTGVNLYEQYF
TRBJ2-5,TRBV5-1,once,CASSLAGNVQYF
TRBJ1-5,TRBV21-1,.,CASTSQNQPQHF
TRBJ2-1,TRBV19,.,CASSPQGDEQFF
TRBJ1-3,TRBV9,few,CASSVLGSGGNTIYF
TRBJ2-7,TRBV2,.,CASRGTGRKQYF
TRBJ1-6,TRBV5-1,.,CASRGQENSPLHF
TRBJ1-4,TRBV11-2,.,CASSFQQAEEKLFF
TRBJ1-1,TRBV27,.,CASSLRGNTEAFF
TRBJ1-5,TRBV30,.,CAWSVRYNQPQHF
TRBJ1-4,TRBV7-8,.,CASSLVGDPGSEKLFF
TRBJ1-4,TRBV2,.,CASSVQDTEKLFF
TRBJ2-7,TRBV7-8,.,CASSLATEQYF
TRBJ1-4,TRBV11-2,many,CASSPNIATNEKLFF
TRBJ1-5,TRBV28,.,CASDIPGDHQPQHF
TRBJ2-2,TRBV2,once,CASSALQVNTGELFF
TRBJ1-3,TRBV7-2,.,CASHPGGGAGNTIYF
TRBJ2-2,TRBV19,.,CASSSSRTGPYYLTNTGELFF
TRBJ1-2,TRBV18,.,CASSPDRGPGYTF
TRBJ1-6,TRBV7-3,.,CASSLSSAGQTPLHF
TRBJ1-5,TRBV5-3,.,CARSLEPAYSNQPQHF
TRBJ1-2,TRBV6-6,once,CASSPGRGLANYGYTF